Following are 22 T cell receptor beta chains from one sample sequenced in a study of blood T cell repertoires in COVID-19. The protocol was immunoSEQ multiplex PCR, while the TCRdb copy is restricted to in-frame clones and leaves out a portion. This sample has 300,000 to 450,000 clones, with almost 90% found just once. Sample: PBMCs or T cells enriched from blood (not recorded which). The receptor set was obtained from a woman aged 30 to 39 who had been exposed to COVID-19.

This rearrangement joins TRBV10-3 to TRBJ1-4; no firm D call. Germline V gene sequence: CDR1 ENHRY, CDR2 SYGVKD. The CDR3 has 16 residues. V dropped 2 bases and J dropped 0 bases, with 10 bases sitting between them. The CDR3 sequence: CAISEAAVATNEKLFF. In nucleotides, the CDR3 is TGTGCCATCAGTGAGGCGGCAGTAGCAACTAATGAAAAACTGTTTTTT.

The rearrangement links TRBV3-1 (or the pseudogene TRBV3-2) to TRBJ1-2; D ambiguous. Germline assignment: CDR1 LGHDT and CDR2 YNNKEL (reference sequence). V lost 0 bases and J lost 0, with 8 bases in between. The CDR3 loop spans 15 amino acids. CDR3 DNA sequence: TGTGCCAGCAGCCAAGATTTCGGGGCTAACTATGGCTACACCTTC. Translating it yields CASSQDFGANYGYTF.

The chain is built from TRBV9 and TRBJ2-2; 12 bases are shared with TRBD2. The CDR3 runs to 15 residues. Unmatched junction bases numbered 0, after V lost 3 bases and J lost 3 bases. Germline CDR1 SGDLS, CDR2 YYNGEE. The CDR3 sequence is CASSGLAGDTGELFF. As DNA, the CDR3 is TGTGCCAGCAGCGGACTAGCGGGAGACACCGGGGAGCTGTTTTTT.

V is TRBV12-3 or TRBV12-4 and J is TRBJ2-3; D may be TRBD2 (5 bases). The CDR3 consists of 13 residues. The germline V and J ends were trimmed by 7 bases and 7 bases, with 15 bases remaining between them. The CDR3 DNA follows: TGTGCCAGCACCATCGGGGTCCTGCATACGCAGTATTTT. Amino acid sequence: CASTIGVLHTQYF.

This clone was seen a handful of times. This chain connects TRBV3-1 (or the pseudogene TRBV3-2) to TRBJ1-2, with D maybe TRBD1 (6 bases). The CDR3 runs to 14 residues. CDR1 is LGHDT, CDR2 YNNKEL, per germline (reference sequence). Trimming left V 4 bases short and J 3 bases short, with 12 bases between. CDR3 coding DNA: TGTGCCAGCAGCCCGCGGGGGGGCGACTATGGCTACACCTTC. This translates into CASSPRGGDYGYTF.

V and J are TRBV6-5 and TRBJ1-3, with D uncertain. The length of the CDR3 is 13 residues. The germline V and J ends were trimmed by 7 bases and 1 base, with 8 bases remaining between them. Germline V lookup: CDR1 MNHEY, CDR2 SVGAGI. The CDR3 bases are TGTGCCAGCATTCTCCTATCTGGAAACACCATATATTTT. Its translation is CASILLSGNTIYF.

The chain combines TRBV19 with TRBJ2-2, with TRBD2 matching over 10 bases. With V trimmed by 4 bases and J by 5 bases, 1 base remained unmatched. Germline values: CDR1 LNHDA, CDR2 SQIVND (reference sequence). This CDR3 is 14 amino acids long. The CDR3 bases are TGTGCCAGTAGTAGTAGCGGGAGGACCGGGGAGCTGTTTTTT. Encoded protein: CASSSSGRTGELFF.

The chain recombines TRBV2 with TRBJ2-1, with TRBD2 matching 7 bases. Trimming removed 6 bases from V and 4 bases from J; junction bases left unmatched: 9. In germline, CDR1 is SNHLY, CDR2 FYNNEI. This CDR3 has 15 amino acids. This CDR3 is CASSRTRGEYNEQFF. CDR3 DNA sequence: TGTGCCAGCAGCCGGACTAGAGGGGAATACAATGAGCAGTTCTTC.

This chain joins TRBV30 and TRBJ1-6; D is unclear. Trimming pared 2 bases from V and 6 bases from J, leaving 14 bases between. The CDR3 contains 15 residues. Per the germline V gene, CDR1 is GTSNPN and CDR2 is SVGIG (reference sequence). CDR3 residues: CAWSNPGIGNSPLHF. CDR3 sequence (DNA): TGTGCCTGGAGTAATCCCGGTATTGGTAATTCACCCCTCCACTTT.

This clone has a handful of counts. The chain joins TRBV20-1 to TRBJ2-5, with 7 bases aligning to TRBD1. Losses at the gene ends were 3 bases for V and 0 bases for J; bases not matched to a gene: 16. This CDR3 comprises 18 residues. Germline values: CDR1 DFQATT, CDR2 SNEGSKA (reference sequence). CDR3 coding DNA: TGCAGTGCTAGTTCTTGGGGTATGACAGGGACGTACCAAGAGACCCAGTACTTC. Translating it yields CSASSWGMTGTYQETQYF.

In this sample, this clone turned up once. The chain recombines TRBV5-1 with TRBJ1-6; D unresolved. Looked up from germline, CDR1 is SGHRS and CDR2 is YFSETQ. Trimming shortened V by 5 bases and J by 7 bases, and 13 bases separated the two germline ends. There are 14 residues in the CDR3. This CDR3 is CASRERAGNSPLHF. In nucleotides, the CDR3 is TGCGCCAGCAGGGAGAGGGCGGGAAATTCACCCCTCCACTTT.

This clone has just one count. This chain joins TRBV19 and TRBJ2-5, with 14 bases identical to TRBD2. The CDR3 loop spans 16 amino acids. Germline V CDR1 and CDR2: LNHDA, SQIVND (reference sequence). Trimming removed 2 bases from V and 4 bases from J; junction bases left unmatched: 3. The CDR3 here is CASSILGLAGAETQYF. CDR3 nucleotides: TGTGCCAGTAGTATACTGGGACTAGCGGGAGCAGAGACCCAGTACTTC.

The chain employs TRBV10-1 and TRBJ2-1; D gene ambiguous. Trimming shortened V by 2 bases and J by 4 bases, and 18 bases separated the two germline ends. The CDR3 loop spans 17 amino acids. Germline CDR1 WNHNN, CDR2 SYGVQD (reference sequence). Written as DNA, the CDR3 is TGCGCCAGCAGTGAGGTCCAACCTTGGCCACCTTACAATGAGCAGTTCTTC. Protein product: CASSEVQPWPPYNEQFF.

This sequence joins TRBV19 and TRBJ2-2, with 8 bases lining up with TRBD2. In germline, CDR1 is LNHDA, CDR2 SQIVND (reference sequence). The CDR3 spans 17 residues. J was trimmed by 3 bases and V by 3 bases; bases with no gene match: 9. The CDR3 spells CASSIAGLVMDTGELFF. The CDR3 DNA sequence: TGTGCCAGTAGTATTGCGGGACTAGTCATGGACACCGGGGAGCTGTTTTTT.

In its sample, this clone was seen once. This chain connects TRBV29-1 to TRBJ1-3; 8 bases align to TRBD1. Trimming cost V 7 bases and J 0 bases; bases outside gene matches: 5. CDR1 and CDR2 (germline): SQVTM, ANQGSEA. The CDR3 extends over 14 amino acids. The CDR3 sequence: CSAAGGSSGNTIYF. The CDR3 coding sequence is TGCAGCGCAGCAGGGGGCTCCTCTGGAAACACCATATATTTT.

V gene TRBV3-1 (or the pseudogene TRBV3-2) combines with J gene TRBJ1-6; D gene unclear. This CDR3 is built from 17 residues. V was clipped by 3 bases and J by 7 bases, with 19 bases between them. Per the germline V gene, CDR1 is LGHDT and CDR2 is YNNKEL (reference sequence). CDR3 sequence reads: CASSQRRTIAGNSPLHF. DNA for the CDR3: TGTGCCAGCAGCCAGAGGAGGACTATTGCGGGGAATTCACCCCTCCACTTT.

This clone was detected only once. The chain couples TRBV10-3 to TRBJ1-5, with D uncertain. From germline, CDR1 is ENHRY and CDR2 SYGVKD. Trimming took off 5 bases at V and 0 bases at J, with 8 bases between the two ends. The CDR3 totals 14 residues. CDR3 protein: CAISSGDSNQPQHF. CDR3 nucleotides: TGTGCCATCAGTTCCGGGGATAGCAATCAGCCCCAGCATTTT.

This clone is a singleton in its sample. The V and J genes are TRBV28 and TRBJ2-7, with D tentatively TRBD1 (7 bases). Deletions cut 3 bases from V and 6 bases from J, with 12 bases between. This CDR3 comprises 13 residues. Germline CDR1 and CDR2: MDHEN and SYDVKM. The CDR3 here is CASSFGRGVEQYF. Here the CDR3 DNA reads TGTGCCAGCAGTTTCGGCAGGGGGGTCGAGCAGTACTTC.

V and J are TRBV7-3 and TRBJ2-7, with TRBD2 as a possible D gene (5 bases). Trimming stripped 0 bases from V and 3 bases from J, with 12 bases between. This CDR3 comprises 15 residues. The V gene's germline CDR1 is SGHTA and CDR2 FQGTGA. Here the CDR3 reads CASSLTGFGDYEQYF. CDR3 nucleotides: TGTGCCAGCAGCTTAACGGGGTTCGGGGACTACGAGCAGTACTTC. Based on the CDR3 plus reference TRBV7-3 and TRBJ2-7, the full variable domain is GAGVSQTPSNKVTEKGKYVELRCDPISGHTALYWYRQSLGQGPEFLIYFQGTGAADDSGLPNDRFFAVRPEGSVSTLKIQRTERGDSAVYLCASSLTGFGDYEQYFGPGTRLTVT.

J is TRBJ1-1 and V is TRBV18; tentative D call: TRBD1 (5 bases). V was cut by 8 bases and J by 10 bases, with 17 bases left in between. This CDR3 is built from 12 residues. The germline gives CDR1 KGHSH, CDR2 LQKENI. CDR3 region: CASAAGGFSAFF. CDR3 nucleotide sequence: TGTGCCAGCGCCGCGGGGGGATTCTCAGCTTTCTTT.

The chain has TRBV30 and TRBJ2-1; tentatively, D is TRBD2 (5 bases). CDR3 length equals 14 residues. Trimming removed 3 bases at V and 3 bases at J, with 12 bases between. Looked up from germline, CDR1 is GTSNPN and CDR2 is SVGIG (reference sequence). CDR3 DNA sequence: TGTGCCTGGAGCGGGGATTTGGGCTACAATGAGCAGTTCTTC. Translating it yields CAWSGDLGYNEQFF.

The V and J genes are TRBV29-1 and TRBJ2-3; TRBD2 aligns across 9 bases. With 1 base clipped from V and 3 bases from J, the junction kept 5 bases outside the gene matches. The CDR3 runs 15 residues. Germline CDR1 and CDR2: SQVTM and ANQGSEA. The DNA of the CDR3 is TGCAGCGTTGAAGGCGGGAGGGGGGTGACAGATACGCAGTATTTT. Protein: CSVEGGRGVTDTQYF.